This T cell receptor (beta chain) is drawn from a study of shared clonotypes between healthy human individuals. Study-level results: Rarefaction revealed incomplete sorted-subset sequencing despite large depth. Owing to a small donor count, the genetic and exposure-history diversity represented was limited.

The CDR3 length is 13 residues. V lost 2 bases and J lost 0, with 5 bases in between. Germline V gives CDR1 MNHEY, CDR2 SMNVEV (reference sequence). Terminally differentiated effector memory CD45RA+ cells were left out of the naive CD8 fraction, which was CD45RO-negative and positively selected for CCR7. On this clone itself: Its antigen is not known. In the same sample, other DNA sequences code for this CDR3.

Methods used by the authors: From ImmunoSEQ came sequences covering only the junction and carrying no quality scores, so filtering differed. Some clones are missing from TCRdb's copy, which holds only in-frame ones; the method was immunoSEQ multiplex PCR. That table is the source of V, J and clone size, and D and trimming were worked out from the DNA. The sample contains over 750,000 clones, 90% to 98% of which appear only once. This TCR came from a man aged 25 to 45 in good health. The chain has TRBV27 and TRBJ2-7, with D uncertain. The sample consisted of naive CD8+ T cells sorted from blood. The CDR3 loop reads CASSLGTSYEQYF. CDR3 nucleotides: TGTGCCAGCAGTTTAGGCACCTCCTACGAGCAGTACTTC.